This T cell receptor (beta chain) was obtained from a study of blood T cell repertoires in COVID-19. About the research overall: The United States, Italy and Spain supplied acute and convalescent COVID-19 samples.

The germline V gene encodes CDR1 GTSNPN and CDR2 SVGIG (reference sequence). The V gene end was trimmed by 3 bases and the J gene end by 14 bases; junction bases not matched to a gene: 7. CDR3 size: 11 residues. Clones were sequenced by immunoSEQ multiplex PCR, and TCRdb holds only the in-frame ones, with some missing. The table records 250,000 to 400,000 clones, 87% of them present only once. The chain employs TRBV30 and TRBJ2-1, with TRBD1 matching 7 bases. The TCR sequence derives from a man aged 50-59 years with active or convalescent COVID-19. Input material: peripheral blood. This CDR3 is CAWSRQGFKFF. CDR3 nucleotides: TGTGCCTGGAGCCGACAGGGCTTCAAGTTCTTC.